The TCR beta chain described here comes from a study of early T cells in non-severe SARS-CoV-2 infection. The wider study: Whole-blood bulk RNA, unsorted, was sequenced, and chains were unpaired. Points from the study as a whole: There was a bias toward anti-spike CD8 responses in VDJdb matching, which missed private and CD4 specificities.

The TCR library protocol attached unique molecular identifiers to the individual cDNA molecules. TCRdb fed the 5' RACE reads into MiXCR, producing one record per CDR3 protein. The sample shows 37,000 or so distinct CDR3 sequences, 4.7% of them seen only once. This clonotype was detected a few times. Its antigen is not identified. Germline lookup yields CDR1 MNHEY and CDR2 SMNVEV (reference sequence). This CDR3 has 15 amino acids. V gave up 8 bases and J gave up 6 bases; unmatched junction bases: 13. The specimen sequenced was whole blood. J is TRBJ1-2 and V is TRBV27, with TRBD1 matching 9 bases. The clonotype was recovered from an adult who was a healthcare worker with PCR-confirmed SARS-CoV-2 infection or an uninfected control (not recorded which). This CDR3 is CASRRTQTGGHGYTF. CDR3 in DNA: TGTGCCAGCCGGAGAACCCAAACAGGGGGCCATGGCTACACCTTC.